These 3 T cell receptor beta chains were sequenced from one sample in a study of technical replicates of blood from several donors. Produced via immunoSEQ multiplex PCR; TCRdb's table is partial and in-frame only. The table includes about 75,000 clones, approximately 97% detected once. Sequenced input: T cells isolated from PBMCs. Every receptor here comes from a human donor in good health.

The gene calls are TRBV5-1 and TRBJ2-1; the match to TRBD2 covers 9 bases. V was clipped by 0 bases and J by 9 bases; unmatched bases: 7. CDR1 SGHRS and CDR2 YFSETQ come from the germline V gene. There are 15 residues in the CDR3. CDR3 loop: CASSLETSGIAEQFF. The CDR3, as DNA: TGCGCCAGCAGCTTGGAGACTAGCGGAATCGCTGAGCAGTTCTTC.

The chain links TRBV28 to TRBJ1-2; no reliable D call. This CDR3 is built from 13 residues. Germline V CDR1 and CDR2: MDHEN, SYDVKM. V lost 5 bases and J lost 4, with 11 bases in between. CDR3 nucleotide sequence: TGTGCCAGCAGTCCCCCTCGGGGCTATGGCTACACCTTC. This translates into CASSPPRGYGYTF.

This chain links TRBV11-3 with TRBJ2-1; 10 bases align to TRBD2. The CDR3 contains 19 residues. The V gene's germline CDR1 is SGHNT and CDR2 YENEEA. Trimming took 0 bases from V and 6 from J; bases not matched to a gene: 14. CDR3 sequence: CASSLDGGRLAGVTNEQFF. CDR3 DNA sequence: TGTGCCAGCAGCTTAGACGGGGGTCGGCTAGCGGGAGTTACCAATGAGCAGTTCTTC.